The 20 T cell receptor beta chains presented below share a single source sample, sequenced in a study of control samples from healthy donors and cancer patients (dated by TCRdb to the early 2020s). Library preparation was by the immunoSEQ multiplex PCR assay. This is the immuneACCESS table as TCRdb keeps it, with only in-frame sequences that have V and J called. A part of the clones is gone; compared with another copy, unresolved V genes explain less than half, and the rest is unexplained. This sample holds about 160,000 clones; 90% to 95% were observed only once. The ten largest clonotypes hold 0.65% to 0.85% of the sample. Sequencing was done on a sample of blood. These TCRs come from a woman aged 30 to 39 in good health.

The chain's CDR3 is CASSGDRGQLGEQYF. For the CDR3, the DNA is TGTGCCAGCAGCGGCGACAGGGGGCAGCTGGGGGAGCAGTACTTC. The chain couples TRBV5-4 to TRBJ2-7; 10 nucleotides agree with TRBD1. Germline CDR1 SGHNT, CDR2 YYREEE (reference sequence). The CDR3 is made up of 15 amino acids. Unmatched junction bases numbered 11, after V lost 4 bases and J lost 7 bases.

The V gene is TRBV6-5, the J gene TRBJ1-2; possibly TRBD1 for D (6 bases). Trimming cost V 6 bases and J 2 bases, with 13 bases left between them. Germline CDR1 is MNHEY and CDR2 is SVGAGI. The CDR3 runs to 14 residues. CDR3 region: CASSLQGPNYGYTF. In nucleotides, the CDR3 is TGTGCCAGCAGCCTACAGGGTCCCAACTATGGCTACACCTTC.

The chain joins TRBV6-5 to TRBJ2-7; maybe TRBD1 (7 bases). Germline V gene sequence: CDR1 MNHEY, CDR2 SVGAGI. This CDR3 region has 14 residues. V was pared by 2 bases and J by 6 bases, with 14 bases between. CDR3: CASSYPGGGGEQYF. The CDR3 DNA reads as TGTGCCAGCAGTTACCCAGGGGGAGGTGGCGAGCAGTACTTC.

This clone was seen repeatedly, ten times or more. CDR3 bases: TGCAGCGTTGAAGAAAATACAGATACGCAGTATTTT. It translates to CSVEENTDTQYF. The chain joins TRBV29-1 to TRBJ2-3; D unclear. V shed 0 bases and J shed 3 bases, with 4 bases lying between them. Germline V gene sequence: CDR1 SQVTM, CDR2 ANQGSEA. CDR3 size: 12 residues.

The chain is built from TRBV28 and TRBJ2-7; D possibly corresponds to TRBD2 (6 bases). CDR1 MDHEN and CDR2 SYDVKM come from the germline V gene. Trimming cost V 4 bases and J 1 base, with 11 bases left between them. The CDR3 length is 14 residues. The CDR3 region has the DNA TGTGCCAGCAGTTCTGGGGGGAGGTCCTACGAGCAGTACTTC. It specifies CASSSGGRSYEQYF.

V is TRBV28 and J is TRBJ1-5; D is ambiguous. In germline, CDR1 is MDHEN, CDR2 SYDVKM. This CDR3 is built from 13 residues. The germline V and J ends were trimmed by 2 bases and 2 bases, with 4 bases remaining between them. CDR3 sequence reads: CASSLVRNQPQHF. The CDR3 nucleotides are TGTGCCAGCAGTTTAGTCCGCAATCAGCCCCAGCATTTT.

The gene calls are TRBV29-1 and TRBJ1-1; a weak D match, TRBD1 (5 bases). V lost 4 bases and J lost 5, with 14 bases in between. Germline V lookup: CDR1 SQVTM, CDR2 ANQGSEA. This CDR3 has 13 residues. The CDR3 spells CSVGEGRWTEAFF. In nucleotides, the CDR3 is TGCAGCGTTGGTGAGGGGCGATGGACTGAAGCTTTCTTT.

This chain connects TRBV7-8 to TRBJ2-1; weak D call: TRBD2 (6 bases). V was pared by 1 base and J by 12 bases, with 7 bases between. Germline-derived CDR1 and CDR2 are SGHVS and FQNEAQ. CDR3 length equals 11 residues. This CDR3 is CASSLGSGQFF. The DNA of the CDR3 is TGTGCCAGCAGCTTAGGTAGCGGGCAGTTCTTC.

This clone has a single count. The chain carries TRBV28 and TRBJ1-1, with D maybe TRBD1 (5 bases). CDR1 MDHEN and CDR2 SYDVKM come from the germline V gene. This CDR3 is 12 amino acids long. Trimming took 11 bases from V and 1 from J, leaving 11 bases between them. The CDR3 sequence: CAGAEPNTEAFF. CDR3 nucleotide sequence: TGTGCCGGGGCAGAACCGAACACTGAAGCTTTCTTT.

The V call is TRBV27, the J call TRBJ1-5; D perhaps matches TRBD1 (5 bases). Germline loops: CDR1 MNHEY, CDR2 SMNVEV (reference sequence). The CDR3 runs to 16 residues. V was trimmed by 1 base and J by 0 bases, leaving 10 bases between them. CDR3 loop: CASSLYGHISNQPQHF. CDR3 sequence (DNA): TGTGCCAGCAGTTTATACGGACACATTAGCAATCAGCCCCAGCATTTT.

The rearrangement joins TRBV6-2 or TRBV6-3 to TRBJ2-2; D gene unclear. The CDR3 spans 13 residues. Deletions cut 6 bases from V and 4 bases from J, with 9 bases between. Germline V CDR1 and CDR2: MNHEY, SVGEGT. The CDR3 reads CASSPVSTGELFF. The CDR3 coding sequence is TGTGCCAGCAGCCCAGTGTCCACCGGGGAGCTGTTTTTT.

The V call is TRBV18, the J call TRBJ1-1, with D maybe TRBD1 (5 bases). Trimming stripped 2 bases from V and 0 bases from J, with 10 bases between. Germline V lookup: CDR1 KGHSH, CDR2 LQKENI. The CDR3 length is 15 residues. CDR3 in amino acids: CASSPGTEMNTEAFF. The CDR3 bases are TGTGCCAGCTCACCAGGGACCGAGATGAACACTGAAGCTTTCTTT.

V usage is TRBV19 and J usage is TRBJ2-2, with D possibly matching TRBD1 (7 bases). V lost 3 bases to trimming and J lost 4 bases, with 12 bases between them. This CDR3 spans 15 amino acids. Germline assignment: CDR1 LNHDA and CDR2 SQIVND (reference sequence). The CDR3 protein is CASSIRGARTGELFF. In nucleotides, the CDR3 is TGTGCCAGTAGTATCAGGGGGGCCCGCACCGGGGAGCTGTTTTTT.

This rearrangement joins TRBV29-1 to TRBJ2-1; 12 bases align to TRBD2. Losses at the gene ends were 6 bases for V and 14 bases for J; bases not matched to a gene: 5. Germline V CDR1 and CDR2: SQVTM, ANQGSEA. CDR3 length: 11 amino acids. The CDR3 DNA reads as TGCAGCGTCGAGACTAGCGGGAGTGAGTTCTTC. Its translation is CSVETSGSEFF.

The rearrangement uses TRBV3-1 (or the pseudogene TRBV3-2) and TRBJ2-1; D might be TRBD2 (5 bases). V dropped 4 bases and J dropped 6 bases, with 13 bases sitting between them. From germline, CDR1 is LGHDT and CDR2 YNNKEL (reference sequence). The CDR3 sequence is 14 residues long. Here the CDR3 reads CASSRRAEGNEQFF. In DNA, the CDR3 is TGTGCCAGCAGCCGCCGGGCTGAGGGCAATGAGCAGTTCTTC.

The genes are TRBV29-1 and TRBJ2-1, with D possibly matching TRBD2 (6 bases). Germline V gene sequence: CDR1 SQVTM, CDR2 ANQGSEA. This CDR3 contains 15 residues. Trimming took 4 bases from V and 4 from J, leaving 17 bases between them. The CDR3 nucleotides read TGCAGCGTTGTCGGGGGAGAGGTGATATACAATGAGCAGTTCTTC. This sequence encodes CSVVGGEVIYNEQFF.

The count of this clone is one. The chain uses TRBV7-9 and TRBJ2-1, with 9 bases aligning to TRBD2. Germline-derived CDR1 and CDR2 are SEHNR and FQNEAQ (reference sequence). V shed 0 bases, J shed 7 bases, and the junction held 7 bases outside the gene matches. The CDR3 sequence is 16 residues long. The CDR3 region is CASSLALAGSWNEQFF. CDR3 coding DNA: TGTGCCAGCAGCTTAGCGCTAGCGGGATCTTGGAATGAGCAGTTCTTC.

V usage is TRBV18 and J usage is TRBJ2-7; 7 bases are shared with TRBD1. CDR1 is KGHSH, CDR2 LQKENI, per germline. V lost 0 bases and J lost 3; bases outside the gene matches: 8. CDR3 length equals 16 residues. The DNA of the CDR3 is TGTGCCAGCTCACCACCCAGACAGGGCATCTTCTACGAGCAGTACTTC. Encoded protein: CASSPPRQGIFYEQYF.

The chain employs TRBV28 and TRBJ2-7; 8 bases match TRBD1. The V and J ends lost 5 bases and 5 bases, in that order; junction bases with no gene match: 5. This CDR3 spans 13 amino acids. Germline loops: CDR1 MDHEN, CDR2 SYDVKM. CDR3 loop: CASSLTGVHEQYF. The CDR3 coding sequence is TGTGCCAGCAGTCTGACAGGGGTCCACGAGCAGTACTTC.

The chain employs TRBV21-1 and TRBJ2-5. TRBV21-1 is termed a pseudogene. This CDR3 contains 10 residues. CDR3 region: CASSKETQYF. The CDR3 DNA follows: TGTGCCAGCAGCAAAGAGACCCAGTACTTC.